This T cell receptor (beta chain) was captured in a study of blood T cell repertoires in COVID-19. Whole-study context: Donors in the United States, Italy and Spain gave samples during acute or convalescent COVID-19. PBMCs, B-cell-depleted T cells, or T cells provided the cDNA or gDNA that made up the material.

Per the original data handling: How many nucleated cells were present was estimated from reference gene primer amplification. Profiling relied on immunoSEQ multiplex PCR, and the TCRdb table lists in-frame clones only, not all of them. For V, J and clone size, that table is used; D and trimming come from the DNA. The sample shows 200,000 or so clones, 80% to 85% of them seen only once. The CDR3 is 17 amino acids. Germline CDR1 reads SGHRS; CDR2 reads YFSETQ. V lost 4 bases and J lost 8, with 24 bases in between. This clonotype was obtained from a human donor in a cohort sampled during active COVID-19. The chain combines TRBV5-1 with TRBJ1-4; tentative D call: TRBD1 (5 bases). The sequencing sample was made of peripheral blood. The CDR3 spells CASSPQVRATLQEKLFF. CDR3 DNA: TGCGCCAGCAGCCCCCAGGTCAGGGCAACCCTCCAGGAAAAACTGTTTTTT.